A selection of T cell receptor beta chains follows, all from one sample in a study of blood T cell repertoires in COVID-19. The method was immunoSEQ multiplex PCR; TCRdb's version includes in-frame clones alone and lacks a portion of them. The sample carries roughly 250,000 clones, about nine tenths recorded once. Sequencing was performed on PBMCs or T cells enriched from blood (not recorded which). The receptors here all came from a woman aged 18-30 years who had recovered from COVID-19. Both conserved end residues are part of each CDR3. A D gene is named only where the DNA matches it firmly.

V gene,J gene,D gene,CDR3 protein
TRBV19,TRBJ1-2,TRBD1,CASSHRGRIYGYTF
TRBV27,TRBJ1-1,TRBD1,CASSLSFLPGQGEMVNEAFF
TRBV24-1,TRBJ2-5,TRBD2,CATGPSRGEETQYF
TRBV18,TRBJ2-5,NA,CASSPSRGLFQETQYF
TRBV5-6,TRBJ2-1,NA,CASSLEVGGLYNEQFF
TRBV14,TRBJ2-7,NA,CASSQDEYF
TRBV27,TRBJ1-2,NA,CASSLGRDGYGYTF
TRBV7-9,TRBJ2-2,NA,CASSELGAWELFF
TRBV7-3,TRBJ2-6,TRBD2,CASSHGGAGANVLTF
TRBV29-1,TRBJ1-2,TRBD1,CSVVGTGSNGYTF
TRBV29-1,TRBJ1-5,TRBD1,CSVQGAGNQPQHF
TRBV6-1,TRBJ1-1,NA,CASSESPQSGTEAFF
TRBV3-1/TRBV3-2,TRBJ1-2,TRBD1,CASSQDRDRGDGYTF
TRBV24-1,TRBJ1-2,TRBD1,CATSDPDRGNGYTF
TRBV4-1,TRBJ1-4,TRBD1,CASSQPLFGQEGRKLFF
TRBV3-1/TRBV3-2,TRBJ2-1,TRBD2,CASSQEQGLAGSSYNEQFF
TRBV19,TRBJ2-3,NA,CASSIILGGRPGDTQYF
TRBV5-6,TRBJ1-1,TRBD1,CASSVQGAVNTEAFF
TRBV28,TRBJ1-6,NA,CASSSGDTRYNSPLHF
TRBV3-1/TRBV3-2,TRBJ1-2,TRBD1,CASSQDGTGHGYTF
TRBV7-8,TRBJ1-2,NA,CASSPEGFRRYTF
TRBV6-5,TRBJ2-2,TRBD2,CASRPGLANTGELFF
TRBV18,TRBJ1-2,NA,CASSPRGRGYTF
TRBV5-5,TRBJ2-1,NA,CASNKNSSRLASNEQFF
TRBV9,TRBJ2-3,TRBD2,CASSHPGTSANLYTDTQYF